The next 15 T cell receptor beta chains were all read from a single sample in a study of T-cell memory formation after mild COVID-19. In TCRdb, the 5' RACE reads were re-called with MiXCR into one record per CDR3 protein. The sample includes approximately 260,000 distinct CDR3 sequences, approximately 15% seen only once; the top ten take roughly a fifth. Sequencing used PBMCs or a T cell subset sorted from them (not recorded which). The receptors shown here come from a man between 18 and 29 years old who had mild COVID-19 (a few samples of this study predate the infection). Cell type and time point are not known.

V gene TRBV18 combines with J gene TRBJ2-7; TRBD1 matches at 7 bases. V lost 2 bases to trimming and J lost 2 bases; unmatched junction nucleotides: 9. CDR3 length: 16 amino acids. Germline CDR1 KGHSH, CDR2 LQKENI. As DNA, the CDR3 is TGTGCCAGCTCACCAGGAGTCCTTACAGGGGCCTACGAGCAGTACTTC. Its translation is CASSPGVLTGAYEQYF.

DNA of the CDR3: TGTGCCAGCAGCCCTGGACAGGGGGCCGGGGCTTTCTTT. This translates into CASSPGQGAGAFF. The chain joins TRBV7-9 to TRBJ1-1; TRBD1 matches 11 bases. The ends lost 5 bases at V and 11 bases at J; junction bases unmatched: 7. Germline lookup yields CDR1 SEHNR and CDR2 FQNEAQ (reference sequence). The CDR3 has 13 amino acids.

This clonotype was seen only a few times. This rearrangement joins TRBV30 to TRBJ2-7; 10 positions agree with TRBD2. From germline, CDR1 is GTSNPN and CDR2 SVGIG (reference sequence). V lost 1 base, J lost 7 bases, and 16 bases stayed unmatched. This CDR3 spans 17 amino acids. For the CDR3, the DNA is TGTGCCTGGAGTGACCGGCTAGCGGGGGCCGGGAGGGGGGAGCAGTACTTC. This gives the protein CAWSDRLAGAGRGEQYF.

The chain is built from TRBV6-5 and TRBJ2-2; 10 bases agree with TRBD2. The CDR3 totals 14 residues. Germline V gives CDR1 MNHEY, CDR2 SVGAGI. J was trimmed by 7 bases and V by 5 bases; bases with no gene match: 4. CDR3 coding DNA: TGTGCCAGCAGTCATAGCGGGGGGATCGGGGAGCTGTTTTTT. Its protein product is CASSHSGGIGELFF.

This clonotype was seen a handful of times. The chain combines TRBV19 with TRBJ1-1; the D gene is possibly TRBD1 (5 bases). Trimming removed 10 bases from V and 3 bases from J, with 18 bases in between. This CDR3 is built from 14 residues. Germline V gene data show CDR1 as LNHDA and CDR2 as SQIVND (reference sequence). For the CDR3, the DNA is TGTGCCACCCTCGGGCAGGGCGCGTACACTGAAGCTTTCTTT. Translation: CATLGQGAYTEAFF.

CDR3 amino acids: CASRKTGTEAFF. In DNA, the CDR3 is TGCGCCAGCAGGAAAACGGGCACTGAAGCTTTCTTT. The chain joins TRBV5-1 to TRBJ1-1; D is unresolved. Germline lookup yields CDR1 SGHRS and CDR2 YFSETQ. Trimming took off 5 bases at V and 4 bases at J, with 9 bases between the two ends. The length of the CDR3 is 12 residues.

This clonotype was seen more than once but under ten times. V gene TRBV11-2 combines with J gene TRBJ1-2; 9 bases align to TRBD1. CDR3 length equals 17 residues. V shed 2 bases, J shed 2 bases, and the junction held 9 bases outside the gene matches. CDR1 SGHAT and CDR2 FQNNGV come from the germline V gene. Here the CDR3 DNA reads TGTGCCAGCAGCTTACCCAAAAGGACAGGGGAAAACTATGGCTACACCTTC. It specifies CASSLPKRTGENYGYTF.

The table lists this clonotype with a few counts. The chain carries TRBV5-1 and TRBJ2-7; a possible D gene is TRBD1 (5 bases). Germline V lookup: CDR1 SGHRS, CDR2 YFSETQ. CDR3 size: 12 residues. Trimming removed 7 bases from V and 3 bases from J, with 11 bases in between. CDR3 DNA sequence: TGCGCCAGCGGACAAACGTTCTACGAGCAGTACTTC. The encoded protein is CASGQTFYEQYF.

The CDR3: CASSTENEQFF. CDR3 DNA sequence: TGTGCCAGCAGTACCGAAAATGAGCAGTTCTTC. The J gene is TRBJ2-1, the V gene TRBV12-3 or TRBV12-4, with D unresolved. The CDR3 loop spans 11 amino acids. The germline V and J ends were trimmed by 5 bases and 7 bases, with 6 bases remaining between them.

The V and J genes are TRBV5-1 and TRBJ2-5; 8 nucleotides line up with TRBD1. Trimming cost V 5 bases and J 0 bases; bases outside gene matches: 6. The CDR3 is 15 residues long. Germline V gene data show CDR1 as SGHRS and CDR2 as YFSETQ. CDR3 sequence reads: CASRRTGFYQETQYF. The CDR3 bases are TGCGCCAGCAGACGGACAGGGTTTTACCAAGAGACCCAGTACTTC. The entire variable domain, with the rest obtained from reference TRBV5-1 and TRBJ2-5, is as follows: KAGVTQTPRYLIKTRGQQVTLSCSPISGHRSVSWYQQTPGQGLQFLFEYFSETQRNKGNFPGRFSGRQFSNSRSEMNVSTLELGDSALYLCASRRTGFYQETQYFGPGTRLLVL.

This sequence joins TRBV5-1 and TRBJ2-3; 9 nucleotides match TRBD2. The length of the CDR3 is 15 residues. CDR1 SGHRS and CDR2 YFSETQ come from the germline V gene. J was trimmed by 1 base and V by 5 bases; bases with no gene match: 5. CDR3 sequence: CASSRGGAGTDTQYF. The CDR3 DNA is TGCGCCAGCAGTCGCGGGGGGGCCGGCACAGATACGCAGTATTTT.

This clonotype was seen only a few times. CDR3 in DNA: TGCGCCAGCAGCCAAGCGGTGCAGGAGACCTACGAGCAGTACTTC. Protein sequence: CASSQAVQETYEQYF. The chain links TRBV4-3 to TRBJ2-7; D is unresolved. The CDR3 has 15 amino acids. Germline CDR1 is LGHNA and CDR2 is YSLEER. V shed 1 base and J shed 2 bases, with 12 bases lying between them.

In its sample, this clonotype was seen a few times. The chain combines TRBV9 with TRBJ2-3; 10 bases agree with TRBD2. The germline CDR1 and CDR2 sequences are SGDLS and YYNGEE. This CDR3 is built from 17 residues. With 4 bases clipped from V and 4 bases from J, the junction kept 12 bases outside the gene matches. CDR3 DNA sequence: TGTGCCAGCAGCACCCAGCGGGGGGGCCGGTTGGCAGATACGCAGTATTTT. This encodes CASSTQRGGRLADTQYF.

The rearrangement links TRBV7-2 to TRBJ2-5; D is perhaps TRBD1 (6 bases). V lost 4 bases and J lost 5, with 14 bases in between. This CDR3 is 14 amino acids long. The germline V gene encodes CDR1 SGHTA and CDR2 FQGNSA. The CDR3 bases are TGTGCCAGCAGCTGGACGCCAGGGGCTGAGACCCAGTACTTC. Translating gives CASSWTPGAETQYF.

This clonotype was seen a handful of times. This chain connects TRBV29-1 to TRBJ2-5; 16 positions agree with TRBD2. This CDR3 region has 16 residues. Germline CDR1 and CDR2: SQVTM and ANQGSEA. V shed 7 bases, J shed 7 bases, and the junction held 12 bases outside the gene matches. The CDR3 region has the DNA TGCAGCGCACCGGGACTAGCGGGGGGGGGCGCCGGGACCCAGTACTTC. Translation gives CSAPGLAGGGAGTQYF.